This T cell receptor (beta chain) is drawn from a study of OX40 agonist ivuxolimab in advanced cancers. About the research overall: Ivuxolimab, an antibody acting as an agonist of OX40 (CD134), was used to treat patients.

CDR1 is ENHRY and CDR2 is SYGVKD in the germline V gene. The CDR3 is made up of 19 amino acids. V lost 3 bases, J lost 6 bases, and 14 bases stayed unmatched. As concerns this clone: Its specificity is not known.

Study-level points and caveats: CD8+ T cells were the subset that, on average, had more expanded clones than CD4+. Dose levels from 0.1 to 3.0 mg/kg saw CD4+ and CD8+ blood T cells expand clonally by week 6.

TCRdb's copy holds only in-frame clones and misses some; the assay was immunoSEQ multiplex PCR. The sample lists 50,000 to 65,000 clones, 70% to 90% seen once, with under 2.5% in the top ten. The sequencing here drew on CD4+ or CD8+ T cells sorted from blood, taken in a trial of the OX40 agonist ivuxolimab. The TCR originated in an adult with an advanced solid tumor such as melanoma, head and neck, liver or kidney cancer. This chain joins TRBV10-3 and TRBJ2-1; the match to TRBD2 covers 13 bases. The CDR3 nucleotides are TGTGCCATCAGTGACACTGGGACATCGACTAGCGGGAGGAGCAATGAGCAGTTCTTC. Amino acid sequence: CAISDTGTSTSGRSNEQFF.